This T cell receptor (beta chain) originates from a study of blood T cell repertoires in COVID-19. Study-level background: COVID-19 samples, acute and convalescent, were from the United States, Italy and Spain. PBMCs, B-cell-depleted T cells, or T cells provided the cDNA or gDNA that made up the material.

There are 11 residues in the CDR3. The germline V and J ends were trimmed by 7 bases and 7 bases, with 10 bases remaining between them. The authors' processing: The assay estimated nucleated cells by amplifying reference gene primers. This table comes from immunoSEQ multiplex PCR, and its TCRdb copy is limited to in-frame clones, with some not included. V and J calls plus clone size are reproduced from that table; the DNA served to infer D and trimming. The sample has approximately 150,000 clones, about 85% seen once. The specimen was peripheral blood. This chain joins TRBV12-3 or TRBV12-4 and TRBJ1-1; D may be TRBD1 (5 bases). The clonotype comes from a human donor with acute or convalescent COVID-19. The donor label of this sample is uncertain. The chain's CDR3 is CASTARGEAFF. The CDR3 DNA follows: TGTGCCAGCACCGCTAGGGGTGAAGCTTTCTTT.